This T cell receptor beta chain was recovered during a study of T cell repertoires in cytomegalovirus infection. Study in general: Both CMV infection and a matching HLA type were indicated by public TCR beta signatures. General study results and limits: HLA-C-restricted TCR beta clonotypes specific for CMV led the ex vivo response.

Turning to this clonotype: Its antigen remains unknown.

MiXCR, applied by TCRdb to the reads, yields one record per CDR3 protein. The sample carries 250,000 to 300,000 distinct CDR3 sequences, about 23% recorded once. Germline assignment: CDR1 MNHEY and CDR2 SVGEGT. The CDR3 is made up of 16 amino acids. The ends were cut back, 5 bases at V and 0 bases at J, with 17 bases in the middle. The gene calls are TRBV6-2 or TRBV6-3 and TRBJ2-7; D possibly uses TRBD1 or TRBD2 (5 bases each). This TCR was recovered from a human donor in good health (CMV status not recorded). Some clones in this sample may be carry-over from other donors' samples. The sequencing sample was made of PBMCs. The DNA of the CDR3 is TGTGCCAGCAGTATCACGCGACAGCGGAACTCCTACGAGCAGTACTTC. Its protein product is CASSITRQRNSYEQYF.